The clone carrying this TCR beta chain has at least ten counts. Its antigen is still unknown. Investigators prepared the TCR beta libraries by applying iRepertoire HTBI primers and Arm-PCR of CDR3 regions. TCRdb redid the calling of the multiplex PCR reads with MiXCR, one entry per CDR3 protein. The sample holds fewer than 400,000 distinct CDR3 sequences, under 20% seen once. Time point in this sample: newly diagnosed GD, antithyroid drugs for less than 3 months. PBMC RNA served as the TCR library source. Germline CDR1 and CDR2: ENHRY and SYGVKD. This CDR3 contains 15 residues. V gave up 6 bases and J gave up 2 bases, with 16 bases separating them. The data are from a study of regulatory T cells in long-lasting Graves disease. General study points: Newly diagnosed Graves' patients exceeded persistent ones in TCR diversity. Under persistent disease, TRBV28, TRBJ1-2 and TRBJ2-5 were used preferentially.

Sequences were derived from peripheral blood mononuclear cells (PBMCs), sampled at new diagnosis, from a patient treated with antithyroid drugs. V and J are TRBV10-3 and TRBJ1-2; TRBD1 might be the D (5 bases). The receptor's source is a female donor with Graves disease. The CDR3 spells CAIRAWRGENYGYTF. The CDR3 coding sequence is TGTGCCATCAGGGCCTGGCGGGGCGAGAACTATGGCTACACCTTC.